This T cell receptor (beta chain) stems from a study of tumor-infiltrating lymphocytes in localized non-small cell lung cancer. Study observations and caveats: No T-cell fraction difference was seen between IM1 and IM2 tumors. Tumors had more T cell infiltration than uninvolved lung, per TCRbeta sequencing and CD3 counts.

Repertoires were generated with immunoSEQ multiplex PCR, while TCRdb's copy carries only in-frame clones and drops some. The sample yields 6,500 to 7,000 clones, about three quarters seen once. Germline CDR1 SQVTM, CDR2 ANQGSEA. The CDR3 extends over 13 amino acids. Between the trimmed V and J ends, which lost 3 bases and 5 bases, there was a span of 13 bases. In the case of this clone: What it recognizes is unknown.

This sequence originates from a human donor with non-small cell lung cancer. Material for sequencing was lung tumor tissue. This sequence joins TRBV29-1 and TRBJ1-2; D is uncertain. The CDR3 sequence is CSVDRWGAYGYTF. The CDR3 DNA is TGCAGCGTTGATCGTTGGGGAGCGTATGGCTACACCTTC. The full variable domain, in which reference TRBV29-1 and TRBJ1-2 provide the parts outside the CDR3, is SAVISQKPSRDICQRGTSLTIQCQVDSQVTMMFWYRQQPGQSLTLIATANQGSEATYESGFVIDKFPISRPNLTFSTLTVSNMSPEDSSIYLCSVDRWGAYGYTFGSGTRLTVV.